The 20 T cell receptor beta chains given below trace back to one sample, sequenced in a study of blood T cell repertoires in COVID-19. TCRdb keeps only in-frame clones here, not all; method: immunoSEQ multiplex PCR. The sample holds about 170,000 clones; 85% are singletons and the top ten take approximately 3%. The sample was peripheral blood. The receptors come from a human donor with acute or convalescent COVID-19. The donor label of this sample is uncertain.

This clone was detected once. The chain recombines TRBV29-1 with TRBJ1-1; a weak D match, TRBD1 (5 bases). Deletions cut 3 bases from V and 2 bases from J, with 16 bases between. Germline V CDR1 and CDR2: SQVTM, ANQGSEA. This CDR3 region has 15 residues. The CDR3 nucleotides read TGCAGCGTTGAGGGGAAGGGGCTCCTCAACACTGAAGCTTTCTTT. Its translation: CSVEGKGLLNTEAFF.

The genes are TRBV5-1 and TRBJ2-3, with TRBD2 matching 8 bases. From germline, CDR1 is SGHRS and CDR2 YFSETQ. Trimming took 3 bases from V and 0 from J; bases not matched to a gene: 9. This CDR3 comprises 17 residues. Here the CDR3 DNA reads TGCGCCAGCAGCTACGGAGCGGGGGACCGCAGCACAGATACGCAGTATTTT. Residues: CASSYGAGDRSTDTQYF.

The chain couples TRBV5-1 to TRBJ1-1, with 10 bases that match TRBD1. This CDR3 has 16 residues. V gave up 7 bases and J gave up 1 base; unmatched junction bases: 10. Germline CDR1 SGHRS, CDR2 YFSETQ. The CDR3 sequence is CASGEAGQGRNTEAFF. The CDR3 region has the DNA TGCGCCAGCGGAGAAGCGGGACAGGGGCGGAACACTGAAGCTTTCTTT.

The chain combines TRBV2 with TRBJ2-1, with 9 bases fitting TRBD1. This CDR3 region has 15 residues. The germline gives CDR1 SNHLY, CDR2 FYNNEI. Trimming removed 8 bases from V and 3 bases from J; junction bases left unmatched: 8. This chain's CDR3 is CASGADRGFYNEQFF. CDR3 sequence (DNA): TGTGCCAGCGGGGCGGACAGGGGTTTCTACAATGAGCAGTTCTTC.

The rearrangement links TRBV6-5 to TRBJ1-5; 9 bases align to TRBD1. Germline V gives CDR1 MNHEY, CDR2 SVGAGI. This CDR3 is built from 13 residues. The trim removed 5 bases at V and 7 bases at J, leaving 3 bases unmatched. The CDR3 DNA follows: TGTGCCAGCAGTAACAGGGGGCTACAGCCCCAGCATTTT. This encodes CASSNRGLQPQHF.

V gene TRBV10-3 combines with J gene TRBJ2-5, with a tentative D call TRBD2 (6 bases). The CDR3 runs to 15 residues. V was pared by 10 bases and J by 4 bases, with 22 bases between. CDR1 ENHRY and CDR2 SYGVKD come from the germline V gene. CDR3 bases: TGTGCCACGTCCGCCGGGGGTGGGGGTGGAGAGACCCAGTACTTC. Its translation is CATSAGGGGGETQYF.

The genes are TRBV6-1 and TRBJ2-3; D ambiguous. Germline lookup yields CDR1 MNHNS and CDR2 SASEGT. This CDR3 has 16 residues. V was shortened by 2 bases and J by 1 base, with 13 bases between the two germline ends. The chain's CDR3 is CASSENPTSGTDTQYF. CDR3 in DNA: TGTGCCAGCAGTGAAAACCCGACTTCGGGCACAGATACGCAGTATTTT.

V usage is TRBV11-3 and J usage is TRBJ1-2, with D unresolved. V lost 3 bases and J 0 bases, leaving 8 bases between the germline ends. The CDR3 is 14 amino acids. CDR1 is SGHNT, CDR2 YENEEA, per germline. The CDR3 bases are TGTGCCAGCAGCTTTTCGGGGACTAACTATGGCTACACCTTC. Translated: CASSFSGTNYGYTF.

The V gene is TRBV6-5, the J gene TRBJ2-5, with 13 bases aligning to TRBD2. The V segment lost 5 bases and the J segment 3 bases; nucleotides outside the gene matches: 3. CDR1 and CDR2 (germline): MNHEY, SVGAGI. The CDR3 contains 15 residues. In nucleotides, the CDR3 is TGTGCCAGCAGTCGGGGACTAGCGGGGAAAGAGACCCAGTACTTC. Amino acid sequence: CASSRGLAGKETQYF.

In its sample, this clone was seen once. As DNA, the CDR3 is TGCGCCAGCAGCTTGGACGTGTGGGGGAGGACAGATACGCAGTATTTT. Protein: CASSLDVWGRTDTQYF. This chain uses TRBV5-1 with TRBJ2-3, with a possible D match to TRBD2 (6 bases). Germline loops: CDR1 SGHRS, CDR2 YFSETQ. The V end was cut by 0 bases, the J end by 3 bases, with 14 bases between. The length of the CDR3 is 16 residues.

The gene calls are TRBV9 and TRBJ2-3, with 10 bases identical to TRBD2. CDR1 and CDR2 (germline): SGDLS, YYNGEE. The junction had 10 bases not matched to a gene; V was cut back by 0 bases and J by 6 bases. The CDR3 runs to 17 residues. The CDR3 region has the DNA TGTGCCAGCAGCGTAGAGTTTCGGGGAGCGGGGGGGGATACGCAGTATTTT. This translates into CASSVEFRGAGGDTQYF.

The V gene is TRBV15, the J gene TRBJ2-5; D call uncertain. This CDR3 region has 14 residues. Trimming removed 6 bases from V and 4 bases from J, with 15 bases in between. Germline CDR1 and CDR2: LNHNV and YYDKDF (reference sequence). Written as DNA, the CDR3 is TGTGCCACCAGACAGAGAGCCACCGCAGAGACCCAGTACTTC. Translating gives CATRQRATAETQYF. Looking up the rest from reference TRBV15 and TRBJ2-5 gives the full variable domain: DAMVIQNPRYQVTQFGKPVTLSCSQTLNHNVMYWYQQKSSQAPKLLFHYYDKDFNNEADTPDNFQSRRPNTSFCFLDIRSPGLGDTAMYLCATRQRATAETQYFGPGTRLLVL.

The CDR3 coding sequence is TGCGCCAGCAGCTCCGGGACACCTAACACTGAAGCTTTCTTT. It codes for CASSSGTPNTEAFF. The rearrangement links TRBV5-1 to TRBJ1-1, with a weak D call TRBD1 (6 bases). V was trimmed by 3 bases and J by 2 bases, leaving 11 bases between them. The CDR3 consists of 14 residues. Germline CDR1 and CDR2: SGHRS and YFSETQ.

V usage is TRBV6-5 and J usage is TRBJ1-4; D is possibly TRBD1 (5 bases). Germline assignment: CDR1 MNHEY and CDR2 SVGAGI. The V end was cut by 6 bases, the J end by 7 bases, with 15 bases between. The CDR3 sequence is 14 residues long. CDR3: CASSPRQGTEKLFF. The CDR3 nucleotides read TGTGCCAGCAGCCCCCGCCAGGGAACTGAAAAACTGTTTTTT.

Of note for this clone: This sample also contains other DNA sequences that code for the same CDR3. V is TRBV27 and J is TRBJ2-1; unclear D gene. The CDR3 is made up of 13 amino acids. V was clipped by 3 bases and J by 0 bases, with 3 bases between them. Germline V lookup: CDR1 MNHEY, CDR2 SMNVEV (reference sequence). CDR3 loop: CASSLSSYNEQFF. In nucleotides, the CDR3 is TGTGCCAGCAGTTTGAGCTCCTACAATGAGCAGTTCTTC.

This clone was seen a handful of times. This chain links TRBV7-8 with TRBJ2-3; maybe TRBD1 (6 bases). The CDR3 spans 15 residues. Looked up from germline, CDR1 is SGHVS and CDR2 is FQNEAQ. Trimming stripped 0 bases from V and 0 bases from J, with 7 bases between. CDR3 nucleotides: TGTGCCAGCAGCTTAGCACAGGGAAGCACAGATACGCAGTATTTT. Translating gives CASSLAQGSTDTQYF. The variable domain in full, completed from reference TRBV7-8 and TRBJ2-3, reads GAGVSQSPRYKVAKRGQDVALRCDPISGHVSLFWYQQALGQGPEFLTYFQNEAQLDKSGLPSDRFFAERPEGSVSTLKIQRTQQEDSAVYLCASSLAQGSTDTQYFGPGTRLTVL.

This clone was detected a few times. CDR3 loop: CASSQDRRGKYNSPLHF. For the CDR3, the DNA is TGTGCCAGCAGCCAAGACCGCAGGGGAAAGTATAATTCACCCCTCCACTTT. The rearrangement joins TRBV3-1 (or the pseudogene TRBV3-2) to TRBJ1-6, with TRBD1 as a possible D gene (6 bases). This CDR3 is built from 17 residues. Per the germline V gene, CDR1 is LGHDT and CDR2 is YNNKEL (reference sequence). Between the trimmed V and J ends, which lost 0 bases and 4 bases, there was a span of 13 bases.

This chain joins TRBV10-1 and TRBJ2-3; D perhaps matches TRBD2 (5 bases). From germline, CDR1 is WNHNN and CDR2 SYGVQD (reference sequence). Trimming stripped 7 bases from V and 0 bases from J, with 8 bases between. The CDR3 sequence is 13 residues long. CDR3 coding DNA: TGCGCCAGCACAACGGGGAGCACAGATACGCAGTATTTT. This codes for CASTTGSTDTQYF.

The chain carries TRBV5-1 and TRBJ1-2; possibly TRBD1 for D (5 bases). The V end was cut by 3 bases, the J end by 3 bases, with 12 bases between. The CDR3 has 14 amino acids. Per germline, CDR1 SGHRS and CDR2 YFSETQ. In nucleotides, the CDR3 is TGCGCCAGCAGCTGGGGAGGGGAGGACTATGGCTACACCTTC. Residues: CASSWGGEDYGYTF. Supplemented by reference TRBV5-1 and TRBJ1-2, the full variable domain reads KAGVTQTPRYLIKTRGQQVTLSCSPISGHRSVSWYQQTPGQGLQFLFEYFSETQRNKGNFPGRFSGRQFSNSRSEMNVSTLELGDSALYLCASSWGGEDYGYTFGSGTRLTVV.

The V gene is TRBV29-1, the J gene TRBJ1-1; 8 bases fit TRBD1. The CDR3 is made up of 14 amino acids. Germline trimming cut 6 bases from V and 0 bases from J; bases unmatched to any gene: 6. Germline V gene data show CDR1 as SQVTM and CDR2 as ANQGSEA. The CDR3 DNA reads as TGCAGCGTCTCGCGGACAGGGTTGAACACTGAAGCTTTCTTT. Its translation is CSVSRTGLNTEAFF.